One sample yielded the 10 T cell receptor beta chains listed below, sequenced in a study of T cells in Graves' hyperthyroidism and ophthalmopathy (dated by TCRdb to the late 2010s). The library was made by multiplex PCR. The sample was run on an Illumina HiSeq 2000. TCR beta CDR3 regions were amplified from RNA transcripts. For the first round of RT-PCR on the TCR CDR3, the HTBI primer set was used together with the Qiagen OneStep RT-PCR kit. Using fastp trimming at Q25 and MiXCR clonotype assembly, TCRdb reanalyzed the public sequencing data and kept in-frame beta chains. Rows are unified per CDR3 protein, each entry keeping the most common DNA and genes. Within this sample are 550,000 to 600,000 distinct CDR3 sequences, with about 14% of them counted one time only. The top ten clones comprise roughly 7.7% of the sample. Sequencing was performed on blood. These receptors originate from a woman aged 18-29 years with Graves' ophthalmopathy.

This clonotype was counted many times. CDR3 residues: CASIGQGDTEAFF. CDR3 DNA sequence: TGTGCCAGCATCGGGCAGGGGGACACTGAAGCTTTCTTT. V is TRBV6-1 and J is TRBJ1-1; 7 positions match TRBD1. The V gene's germline CDR1 is MNHNS and CDR2 SASEGT. The CDR3 contains 13 residues. V was clipped by 7 bases and J by 3 bases; unmatched bases: 5.

The chain has TRBV6-5 and TRBJ2-2, with D unresolved. The V gene lost 5 bases and the J gene lost 4 bases, with 5 bases spanning the gap. The CDR3 runs to 12 residues. In germline, CDR1 is MNHEY, CDR2 SVGAGI. The CDR3 region is CASSTSTGELFF. The CDR3 DNA is TGTGCCAGCAGTACTTCCACCGGGGAGCTGTTTTTT.

This clonotype has ten or more counts. The J gene is TRBJ1-5, the V gene TRBV6-1, with 10 bases that match TRBD1. The germline CDR1 and CDR2 sequences are MNHNS and SASEGT. CDR3 length: 18 amino acids. The J segment lost 2 bases and the V segment lost 6 bases, leaving 13 bases of the junction unmatched. DNA for the CDR3: TGTGCCAGCAGCCCCGGGACAGGGGCTTTTAAAGGCAATCAGCCCCAGCATTTT. This gives the protein CASSPGTGAFKGNQPQHF.

This clonotype was counted between two and nine times. The genes are TRBV6-1 and TRBJ1-2; D gene unclear. The CDR3 extends over 14 amino acids. Trimming shortened V by 7 bases and J by 5 bases, and 17 bases separated the two germline ends. The germline V gene encodes CDR1 MNHNS and CDR2 SASEGT. DNA of the CDR3: TGTGCCAGCAAAAGGTCAGAGGAGAATTATGGCTACACCTTC. This sequence encodes CASKRSEENYGYTF.

CDR3 nucleotides: TGTGCCAGCAGCCCCCCACCTAGCGGGCGGTATCTGTTCATCGGGGAGCTGTTTTTT. Encoded protein: CASSPPPSGRYLFIGELFF. The rearrangement uses TRBV7-9 and TRBJ2-2; 8 bases map to TRBD2. There are 19 residues in the CDR3. Germline CDR1 and CDR2: SEHNR and FQNEAQ (reference sequence). With V trimmed by 5 bases and J by 7 bases, 21 bases remained unmatched. The entire variable domain, with the rest obtained from reference TRBV7-9 and TRBJ2-2, is as follows: DTGVSQNPRHKITKRGQNVTFRCDPISEHNRLYWYRQTLGQGPEFLTYFQNEAQLEKSRLLSDRFSAERPKGSFSTLEIQRTEQGDSAMYLCASSPPPSGRYLFIGELFFGEGSRLTVL.

The V and J genes are TRBV5-1 and TRBJ2-5, with D unclear. V dropped 2 bases and J dropped 5 bases, with 16 bases sitting between them. The CDR3 covers 15 residues. Germline loops: CDR1 SGHRS, CDR2 YFSETQ. CDR3 residues: CASSFFGEVKETQYF. CDR3 nucleotide sequence: TGCGCCAGCAGCTTTTTCGGTGAGGTGAAGGAGACCCAGTACTTC.

This chain connects TRBV20-1 to TRBJ2-3; a weak D match, TRBD2 (5 bases). This CDR3 spans 12 amino acids. The V gene lost 3 bases and the J gene lost 8 bases, with 12 bases spanning the gap. Germline V gene sequence: CDR1 DFQATT, CDR2 SNEGSKA (reference sequence). This chain's CDR3 is CSARATRPTQYF. The CDR3 DNA reads as TGCAGTGCTAGGGCCACTAGACCTACGCAGTATTTT.

V is TRBV19 and J is TRBJ2-1; TRBD2 matches at 9 bases. The CDR3 runs to 16 residues. Germline V CDR1 and CDR2: LNHDA, SQIVND (reference sequence). J was trimmed by 0 bases and V by 1 base; bases with no gene match: 1. The CDR3: CASSIVSGSSYNEQFF. For the CDR3, the DNA is TGTGCCAGTAGTATAGTTAGCGGGAGCTCCTACAATGAGCAGTTCTTC.

A few counts support this clonotype. This rearrangement joins TRBV6-1 to TRBJ2-1, with TRBD1 matching 7 bases. CDR3 size: 11 residues. Trimming took 5 bases from V and 8 from J; bases not matched to a gene: 0. Germline V CDR1 and CDR2: MNHNS, SASEGT. CDR3 nucleotides: TGTGCCAGCAGTCAGGGGGATGAGCAGTTCTTC. This gives the protein CASSQGDEQFF.

This clonotype showed up many times. Here the CDR3 reads CSASRVPGQGGLYEQYF. For the CDR3, the DNA is TGCAGTGCTAGTAGAGTCCCGGGACAAGGGGGACTCTACGAGCAGTACTTC. This rearrangement joins TRBV20-1 to TRBJ2-7; possibly TRBD1 or TRBD2 for D (6 bases each). The CDR3 is 17 residues long. Trimming left V 3 bases short and J 3 bases short, with 24 bases between. Germline lookup yields CDR1 DFQATT and CDR2 SNEGSKA (reference sequence).